Presented here are 9 T cell receptor beta chains from one specimen sequenced in a study of early T cells in non-severe SARS-CoV-2 infection. TCRdb used MiXCR to reprocess the 5' RACE reads, holding one entry per CDR3 protein. The sample consists of 37,000 or so distinct CDR3 sequences, under 8% of them appearing once. Sequenced sample: whole blood. The receptors were gathered from an adult who was a healthcare worker with PCR-confirmed SARS-CoV-2 infection or an uninfected control (not recorded which).

This clonotype came up a few times. The rearrangement uses TRBV7-6 and TRBJ1-6; maybe TRBD1 (6 bases). Trimming left V 6 bases short and J 0 bases short, with 18 bases between. Germline CDR1 and CDR2: SGHVS and FNYEAQ. The CDR3 length is 18 residues. The CDR3 region is CASSPTTGQSSYNSPLHF. In DNA, the CDR3 is TGTGCCAGCAGTCCAACAACAGGGCAGAGCTCCTATAATTCACCCCTCCACTTT.

This clonotype has a handful of counts. The rearrangement links TRBV20-1 to TRBJ1-1, with 8 positions matching TRBD1. The germline CDR1 and CDR2 sequences are DFQATT and SNEGSKA (reference sequence). V lost 6 bases and J lost 9; bases outside the gene matches: 12. The CDR3 spans 13 residues. Written as DNA, the CDR3 is TGCAGTGCGAGACAGGGGCGACTTACTAAAGCTTTCTTT. Its translation: CSARQGRLTKAFF.

This clonotype was picked up many times. The chain couples TRBV28 to TRBJ2-1; the match to TRBD2 covers 12 bases. Looked up from germline, CDR1 is MDHEN and CDR2 is SYDVKM. The CDR3 extends over 15 amino acids. V lost 6 bases and J lost 5; bases outside the gene matches: 5. This CDR3 reads CASRHGLAGNNEQFF. As DNA, the CDR3 is TGTGCCAGCAGACATGGACTAGCGGGAAACAATGAGCAGTTCTTC.

This clonotype was recorded at least ten times. V gene TRBV5-6 combines with J gene TRBJ2-7, with D perhaps TRBD1 or TRBD2 (5 bases each). Per the germline V gene, CDR1 is SGHDT and CDR2 is YYEEEE. V lost 4 bases and J lost 2, with 7 bases in between. The CDR3 runs 12 residues. As DNA, the CDR3 is TGTGCCAGCAGCAGGGGACCCTACGAGCAGTACTTC. Protein product: CASSRGPYEQYF.

This clonotype was observed a handful of times. This chain uses TRBV28 with TRBJ2-2, with D possibly TRBD2 on 5 matching bases. The CDR3 length is 13 residues. The germline CDR1 and CDR2 sequences are MDHEN and SYDVKM. With 6 bases removed from V and 6 bases from J, the gap between germline ends came to 11 bases. The CDR3 region is CASRRTGAGELFF. In DNA form, the CDR3 reads TGTGCCAGCAGACGGACCGGGGCCGGGGAGCTGTTTTTT.

In this sample, this clonotype turned up many times. The rearrangement links TRBV11-2 to TRBJ2-1; possibly TRBD2 for D (5 bases). The length of the CDR3 is 16 residues. The V gene's germline CDR1 is SGHAT and CDR2 FQNNGV. V lost 4 bases, J lost 2 bases, and 15 bases lay in between. CDR3 region: CASSSRDVLAYNEQFF. DNA for the CDR3: TGTGCCAGCAGCTCCCGGGATGTATTAGCCTACAATGAGCAGTTCTTC.

This clonotype has a handful of counts. V is TRBV24-1 and J is TRBJ2-1; D is unclear. V was trimmed by 5 bases and J by 3 bases, leaving 10 bases between them. The CDR3 has 14 amino acids. CDR1 is KGHDR and CDR2 is SFDVKD in the germline V gene. CDR3 in DNA: TGTGCCACCAGTGGCCGAAAAAGCTACAATGAGCAGTTCTTC. This codes for CATSGRKSYNEQFF.

This clonotype was counted many times. V is TRBV19 and J is TRBJ2-1; 9 bases line up with TRBD2. CDR3 length: 16 residues. Trimming at V came to 10 bases and at J to 7 bases, leaving 17 bases not matched to a gene. Germline CDR1 LNHDA, CDR2 SQIVND (reference sequence). The CDR3 coding sequence is TGTGCCACCAAGCGGGGTAGCGGGAGAATGTGGAATGAGCAGTTCTTC. Amino acid sequence: CATKRGSGRMWNEQFF. Supplemented by reference TRBV19 and TRBJ2-1, the full variable domain reads DGGITQSPKYLFRKEGQNVTLSCEQNLNHDAMYWYRQDPGQGLRLIYYSQIVNDFQKGDIAEGYSVSREKKESFPLTVTSAQKNPTAFYLCATKRGSGRMWNEQFFGPGTRLTVL.

The sample holds a few counts of this clonotype. J is TRBJ2-1 and V is TRBV20-1; D unclear. Germline CDR1 and CDR2: DFQATT and SNEGSKA (reference sequence). The V end was cut by 3 bases, the J end by 2 bases, with 11 bases between. This CDR3 is 14 amino acids long. CDR3 in DNA: TGCAGTGCTAGTGGCGGTATGCCCTACAATGAGCAGTTCTTC. This translates into CSASGGMPYNEQFF.